The present T cell receptor beta chain was sequenced within a study of blood T cell repertoires in COVID-19. For the study at large: The United States, Italy and Spain supplied acute and convalescent COVID-19 samples. PBMCs, B-cell-depleted T cells, or T cells were the source of the cDNA or gDNA that made up the material.

Per the original methods: Nucleated cell number was recorded as an estimate derived from reference gene primer amplification. Repertoires were generated with immunoSEQ multiplex PCR, while TCRdb's copy carries only in-frame clones and drops some. Clone size and the V and J calls come from that table; the DNA yielded D and trimming. The sample contains hundreds of thousands of clones, 80% to 90% of which appear only once. Sequences were obtained from peripheral blood. This TCR was sampled from a woman between 18 and 29 years old with acute or convalescent COVID-19.

The CDR3 nucleotides read TGTGCCAGCAGCCGACAGGGGCAGCTAGATGGCTACACCTTC. Translated: CASSRQGQLDGYTF. The chain carries TRBV3-1 (or the pseudogene TRBV3-2) and TRBJ1-2; 8 bases are shared with TRBD1. The germline gives CDR1 LGHDT, CDR2 YNNKEL (reference sequence). Trimming cost V 4 bases and J 6 bases; bases outside gene matches: 7. The CDR3 loop spans 14 amino acids.